These T cell receptor beta chains were read from a single sample in a study of OX40 agonist ivuxolimab in advanced cancers. TCRdb keeps only in-frame clones here, not all; method: immunoSEQ multiplex PCR. This sample has some 100,000 clones; approximately 80% occur once, and the top ten carry roughly 5%. Sequences were derived from CD4+ or CD8+ T cells sorted from blood, sampled in a trial of the OX40 agonist ivuxolimab. The origin of the receptors is an adult with an advanced solid tumor such as melanoma, head and neck, liver or kidney cancer. The CDR3 runs from the conserved cysteine through the conserved F or W. The D gene is left open where the match is weak. Rows may omit the clone size; those that give it use once, few, many or a size class.

>TRBV9|TRBJ2-7|.|once
CASSVGGQNHEQYF
TGTGCCAGCAGCGTAGGGGGACAAAACCACGAGCAGTACTTC
>TRBV5-1|TRBJ2-7|.|.
CASSLNRDYYEQYF
TGCGCCAGCAGCTTGAACAGGGATTACTACGAGCAGTACTTC
>TRBV11-2|TRBJ1-4|.|.
CASSQGPSTNEKLFF
TGTGCCAGCAGCCAGGGGCCCTCAACTAATGAAAAACTGTTTTTT
>TRBV7-3|TRBJ2-2|TRBD2|.
CASSRLAGAYTGELFF
TGTGCCAGCAGCCGACTAGCGGGGGCCTACACCGGGGAGCTGTTTTTT
>TRBV7-9|TRBJ1-5|.|.
CASSLPGPPDQPQHF
TGTGCCAGCAGCTTACCAGGTCCCCCCGACCAGCCCCAGCATTTT
>TRBV5-5|TRBJ2-1|.|.
CASSGQAYNEQFF
TGTGCCAGCAGCGGCCAGGCTTACAATGAGCAGTTCTTC
>TRBV7-2|TRBJ2-7|TRBD1|.
CASSLFQTGYEQYF
TGTGCCAGCAGCTTGTTCCAGACAGGGTACGAGCAGTACTTC
>TRBV2|TRBJ2-1|TRBD2|once
CATNSGGPYNEQFF
TGTGCCACTAATAGCGGGGGCCCTTACAATGAGCAGTTCTTC
>TRBV2|TRBJ1-5|.|.
CASSDRQPQHF
TGTGCCAGCAGTGATAGGCAGCCCCAGCATTTT
>TRBV25-1|TRBJ2-1|.|.
CASIKRPGGTYNEQFF
TGTGCCAGCATCAAACGTCCTGGGGGAACCTACAATGAGCAGTTCTTC
>TRBV2|TRBJ1-1|.|.
CASSEEGRGTEAFF
TGTGCCAGCAGTGAGGAGGGAAGAGGAACTGAAGCTTTCTTT
>TRBV14|TRBJ1-1|.|.
CATSMDGGAFF
TGTGCCACAAGTATGGACGGGGGTGCTTTCTTT
>TRBV2|TRBJ2-1|.|few
CASTLLEGYEQFF
TGTGCCAGCACCTTACTAGAAGGGTATGAGCAGTTCTTC
>TRBV10-2|TRBJ1-1|.|.
CASTLSNVGNTEAFF
TGCGCCAGCACCCTTTCGAATGTCGGGAACACTGAAGCTTTCTTT
>TRBV27|TRBJ1-5|TRBD1|.
CASRRQGLEPNQPQHF
TGTGCCAGCAGACGACAGGGCCTAGAACCCAATCAGCCCCAGCATTTT
>TRBV15|TRBJ2-3|TRBD2|.
CATSRGNSGGMDTQYF
TGTGCCACCAGCAGAGGGAATAGCGGGGGGATGGATACGCAGTATTTT
>TRBV5-1|TRBJ1-3|.|.
CASSIDGSSGNTIYF
TGCGCCAGCAGCATCGACGGGTCCTCTGGAAACACCATATATTTT